The entry below describes one TCR beta chain. This sample is drawn from a study of CD8+ T cells in alopecia areata. Germline CDR1 LGHNA, CDR2 YSLEER. V dropped 0 bases and J dropped 3; count of bases not matched to a gene: 4. The CDR3 contains 15 residues. It was cDNA, reverse transcribed from extracted RNA, that served as the sequencing template. TCRdb keeps only in-frame clones here, not all; method: immunoSEQ multiplex PCR. The repertoire consists of tens of thousands of clones, with roughly 57% occurring once and the leading ten covering approximately 17%. Peripheral blood and lesional scalp punch biopsies were taken from alopecia areata patients.

This chain connects TRBV4-3 to TRBJ2-7, with 8 bases lining up with TRBD1. The sequencing here drew on CD8+ T cells sorted from blood, taken at week 0. The TCR originated in a human donor with alopecia areata. CDR3 nucleotides: TGCGCCAGCAGCCAAGAATGGGACAGGTACTACGAGCAGTACTTC. It translates to CASSQEWDRYYEQYF.